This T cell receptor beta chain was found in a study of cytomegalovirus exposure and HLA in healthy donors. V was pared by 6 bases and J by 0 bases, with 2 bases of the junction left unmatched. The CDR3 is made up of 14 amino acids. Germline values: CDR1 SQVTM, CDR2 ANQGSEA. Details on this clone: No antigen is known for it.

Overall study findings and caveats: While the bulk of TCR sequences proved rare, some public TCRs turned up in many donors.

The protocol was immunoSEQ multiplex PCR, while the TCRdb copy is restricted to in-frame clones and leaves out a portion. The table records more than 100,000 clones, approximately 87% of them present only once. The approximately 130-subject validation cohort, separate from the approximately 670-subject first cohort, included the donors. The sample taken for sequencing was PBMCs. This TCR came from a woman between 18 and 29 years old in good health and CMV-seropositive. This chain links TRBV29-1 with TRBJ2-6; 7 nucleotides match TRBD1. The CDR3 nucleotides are TGCAGCGTACAGGGGAACTCTGGGGCCAACGTCCTGACTTTC. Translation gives CSVQGNSGANVLTF.